This entry lists 9 T cell receptor beta chains sequenced from one sample in a study of identifying expanded T cells in peripheral blood. Measured with immunoSEQ multiplex PCR; TCRdb has only the in-frame clones, and not every one. The sample carries around 120,000 clones, approximately 86% recorded once. Specimen: blood. All receptors derive from a person aged 18 to 75 in good health.

In its sample, this clone is medium-sized. Germline is not matched at one junction end, which may reflect a read error. This rearrangement joins TRBV6-1 to TRBJ2-7; D is possibly TRBD2 (5 bases). In germline, CDR1 is MNHNS, CDR2 SASEGT. This CDR3 is built from 16 residues. Written as DNA, the CDR3 is TGTGCCAGCAGAGAAGCCGGACTCAGACAATTCTACGAGCAGTACTTC. Encoded protein: CASREAGLRQFYEQYF.

This sequence joins TRBV5-1 and TRBJ2-6; tentatively, D is TRBD2 (5 bases). CDR3 length: 17 amino acids. V lost 2 bases, J lost 0 bases, and 12 bases lay in between. Germline V gene sequence: CDR1 SGHRS, CDR2 YFSETQ. CDR3 coding DNA: TGCGCCAGCAGCTTACGGGGTTTGGACTCTGGGGCCAACGTCCTGACTTTC. This codes for CASSLRGLDSGANVLTF.

This rearrangement joins TRBV7-9 to TRBJ1-4; 11 bases are a match to TRBD1. The J segment lost 7 bases and the V segment lost 5 bases, leaving 6 bases of the junction unmatched. The germline V gene encodes CDR1 SEHNR and CDR2 FQNEAQ (reference sequence). The CDR3 loop spans 15 amino acids. The CDR3 sequence: CASSLRTGGSEKLFF. Here the CDR3 DNA reads TGTGCCAGCAGCCTTCGGACAGGGGGCTCTGAAAAACTGTTTTTT.

This rearrangement joins TRBV12-5 to TRBJ1-2, with TRBD1 identical over 7 bases. V trimming: 11 bases; J trimming: 6 bases; junction bases outside the gene matches: 15. The V gene's germline CDR1 is LGHNT and CDR2 FRNRAP. This CDR3 spans 14 amino acids. Here the CDR3 reads CAGWGDSGRDGYTF. For the CDR3, the DNA is TGTGCTGGATGGGGGGACAGCGGGAGAGATGGCTACACCTTC.

The V call is TRBV7-2, the J call TRBJ2-1; 8 bases match TRBD2. J was trimmed by 4 bases and V by 6 bases; bases with no gene match: 5. This CDR3 has 14 residues. Germline lookup yields CDR1 SGHTA and CDR2 FQGNSA. The CDR3 DNA reads TGTGCCAGCAGGCCCACTAGCGGTTACAATGAGCAGTTCTTC. Its protein is CASRPTSGYNEQFF.

J is TRBJ2-7 and V is TRBV2; D possibly matches TRBD1 or TRBD2 (5 bases each). Germline CDR1 reads SNHLY; CDR2 reads FYNNEI. V was shortened by 11 bases and J by 0 bases, with 14 bases between the two germline ends. The CDR3 is made up of 13 amino acids. CDR3 nucleotides: TGTGCCGGGACCGAAGGGCTCTCCTACGAGCAGTACTTC. Protein sequence: CAGTEGLSYEQYF.

This clone was picked up a small number of times. This chain joins TRBV10-3 and TRBJ1-2; D is ambiguous. Trimming shortened V by 7 bases and J by 0 bases, and 15 bases separated the two germline ends. The CDR3 has 15 amino acids. Germline CDR1 and CDR2: ENHRY and SYGVKD. For the CDR3, the DNA is TGTGCCATCACCGAGACTAGGAAAGCTAACTATGGCTACACCTTC. Protein: CAITETRKANYGYTF.

The CDR3 sequence is CSVNRRTGTEKLFF. CDR3 sequence (DNA): TGCAGCGTTAATCGAAGGACAGGTACAGAAAAACTGTTTTTT. This chain uses TRBV29-1 with TRBJ1-4; 7 bases map to TRBD1. Germline loops: CDR1 SQVTM, CDR2 ANQGSEA. This CDR3 has 14 residues. V shed 5 bases and J 8 bases; nucleotides not matched to a gene: 11.

V gene TRBV2 combines with J gene TRBJ2-3; 12 nucleotides agree with TRBD2. Per the germline V gene, CDR1 is SNHLY and CDR2 is FYNNEI. This CDR3 has 18 amino acids. With V trimmed by 6 bases and J by 1 base, 11 bases remained unmatched. The CDR3 bases are TGTGCCAGCAGAGGACTAGCGGGGTTGAAAATTGGCACAGATACGCAGTATTTT. It specifies CASRGLAGLKIGTDTQYF.